This T cell receptor (beta chain) was observed in a study of T-cell memory formation after mild COVID-19. Each CDR3 protein is one row after TCRdb ran MiXCR on the 5' RACE reads. The table shows 120,000 or so distinct CDR3 sequences, with around 6.3% occurring only once. Study results and caveats: In second-wave clones peaking day 37, SARS-CoV-2 specificity remained unconfirmed.

This clonotype was found a few times. Its antigen remains unknown. The sequencing sample was made of PBMCs or a T cell subset sorted from them (not recorded which). The receptor's source is an adult woman who had mild COVID-19 (a few samples of this study predate the infection). Cell type and time point are not known.

The CDR3 loop is CASSFDRVTEAFF. Written as DNA, the CDR3 is TGTGCCAGCAGTTTCGACAGAGTCACTGAAGCTTTCTTT. This chain connects TRBV12-3 or TRBV12-4 to TRBJ1-1; the D gene is possibly TRBD1 (5 bases). CDR3 size: 13 residues. The V and J ends lost 3 bases and 4 bases respectively, with 9 bases between them.